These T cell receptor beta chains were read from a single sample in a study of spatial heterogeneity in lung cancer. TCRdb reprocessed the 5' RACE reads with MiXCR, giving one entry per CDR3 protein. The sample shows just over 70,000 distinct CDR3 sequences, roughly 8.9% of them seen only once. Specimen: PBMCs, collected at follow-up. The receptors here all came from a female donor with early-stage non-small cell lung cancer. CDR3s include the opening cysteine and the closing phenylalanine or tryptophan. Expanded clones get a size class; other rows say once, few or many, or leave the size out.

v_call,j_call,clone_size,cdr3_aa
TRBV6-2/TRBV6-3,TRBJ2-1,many,CASSPGGIGGNEQFF
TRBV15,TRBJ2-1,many,CATSRTTNEQFF
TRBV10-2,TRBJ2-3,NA,CASSAMSTQYF
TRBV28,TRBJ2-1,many,CASSRTSGNYEQFF
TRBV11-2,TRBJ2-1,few,CASSLLWNEQFF
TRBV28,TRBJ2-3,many,CASSPSGREIDTQYF
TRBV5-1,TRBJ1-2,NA,CASSSPGSDGYTF
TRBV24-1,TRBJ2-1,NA,CATSDQRAYNEQFF
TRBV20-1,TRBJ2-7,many,CSAPLPGGPDEQYF
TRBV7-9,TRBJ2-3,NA,CASSYLRTSTGTDTQYF
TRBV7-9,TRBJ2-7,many,CASSPGGSYEQYF
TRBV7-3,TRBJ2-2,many,CASSPSRSGELFF
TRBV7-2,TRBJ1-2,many,CASSLEVGRAYGYTF
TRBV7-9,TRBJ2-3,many,CASSSYAGGPTDTQYF
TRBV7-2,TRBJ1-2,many,CASSFNPGFYGYTF
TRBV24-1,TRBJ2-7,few,CATSDPRTGGHEQYF
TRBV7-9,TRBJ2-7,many,CASSLDGGQLSYEQYF
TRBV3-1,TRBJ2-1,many,CASSQDHVAEQFF
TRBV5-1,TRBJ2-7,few,CASSPALAGSEQYF
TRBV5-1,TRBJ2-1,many,CASSLEAGSSYNEQFF
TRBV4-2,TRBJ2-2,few,CASSQEGWVRTNTGELFF
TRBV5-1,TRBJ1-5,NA,CASSLSAGNQPQHF
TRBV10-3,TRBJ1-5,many,CAISEGTDYNQPQHF
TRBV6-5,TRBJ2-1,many,CASTKSSSYNEQFF
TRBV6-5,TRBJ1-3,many,CASSYSNQGLGGNTIYF
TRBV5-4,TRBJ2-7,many,CASSFDRGDEQYF
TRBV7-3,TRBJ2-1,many,CASSLQVSGGTYNEQFF
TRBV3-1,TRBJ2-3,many,CASSQEPARDTQYF
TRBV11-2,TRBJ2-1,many,CASSLVNNEQFF
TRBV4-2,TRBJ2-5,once,CASRGRMFNQETQYF
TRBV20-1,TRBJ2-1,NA,CSGAALAGGGEQFF
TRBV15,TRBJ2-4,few,CATSRDNGDIAKNIQYF
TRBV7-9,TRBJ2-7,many,CASSSSGSDVWQYF
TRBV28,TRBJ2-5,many,CASSGDTYQETQYF
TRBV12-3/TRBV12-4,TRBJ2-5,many,CASTSRGGETQYF
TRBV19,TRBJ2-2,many,CAIGQVATGELFF
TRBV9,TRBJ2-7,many,CASSVGAEGVYEQYF
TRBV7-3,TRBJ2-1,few,CASSQRAGTGLAGVYNEQFF
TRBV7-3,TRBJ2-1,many,CASSSRQGRVNEQFF
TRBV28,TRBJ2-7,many,CASRTTYEQYF
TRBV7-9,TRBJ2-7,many,CASSNRDGSSYEQYF
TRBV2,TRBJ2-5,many,CASSGIQETQYF
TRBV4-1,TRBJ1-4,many,CASSQDRTGIGEKLFF
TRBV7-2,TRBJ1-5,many,CASSSHGPYSNQPQHF
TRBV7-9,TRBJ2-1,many,CASSFGGAYNEQFF
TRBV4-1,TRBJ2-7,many,CASSQEPSWADYEQYF
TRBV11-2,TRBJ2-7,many,CASSLVASGTYEQYF
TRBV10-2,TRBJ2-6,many,CAVTGTGTSGANVLTF
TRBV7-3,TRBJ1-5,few,CASTLTGAVSNQPQHF
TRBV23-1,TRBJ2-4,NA,CASSQTHKQQGMAKNIQCF
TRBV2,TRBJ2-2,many,CASHRQTNTGELFF